This TCR beta chain came from a study of cytomegalovirus exposure and HLA in healthy donors listed by TCRdb under 2017. Notes on the research overall: An earlier analysis of a few hundred of the donors reported 250 to 350 Gb of sequence data and around 120 million unique TCR beta sequences obtained from roughly 180 million T cells. An early release covering about 600 HLA-typed donors comprised approximately 290 gigabases of sequencing data and some 79 million unique TCR sequences. Among the approximately 400 genotyped donors, about 85% belonged to the genetic ancestry cluster associated with self-reported Caucasian donors. The study was designed to test whether signatures of past pathogen exposure could be identified by cataloging public T cell receptors. The study used immunosequencing to profile the T cell repertoires of approximately 650 subjects and linked those repertoires to cytomegalovirus serostatus. Besides the first cohort of around 700 subjects, a separate validation cohort made up of over a hundred different subjects was used. To predict cytomegalovirus infection status, the study brought together high-throughput TCR immunosequencing, statistical association of individual TCRs with disease status, and machine learning. A later analysis re-analyzed previously published TCR beta repertoires from 666 donors and added high-resolution HLA genotyping to study TCR occurrence patterns. The later analysis used no new phenotypic data to find candidate immune exposures, relying instead on TCR beta sequences and their occurrence across donors. An earlier analysis of nearly 600 of the donors applied high-throughput TCR beta sequencing to assess whether each TCR beta V gene segment acted as functional or pseudogenic. Donor age, sex, ethnicity and CMV serostatus were collected together with the repertoire data. A later genetic analysis took genome-wide SNP genotypes for 398 of the 666 donors and used that subset as a discovery cohort. Every discovery cohort repertoire had been produced on one sequencing platform. Class I and class II HLA loci were covered by the typing at four-digit resolution. Typing coverage varied by locus: roughly 629-640 donors for A, B, C, DRB1 and DQB1; 522 for DQA1; around 570 for DPA1; 450 to 480 for DPB1. Roughly 5 DR-DQ haplotypes were treated as single units for association and clustering because of strong linkage in the cohort. Among 300 to 500 genotyped donors of the cohort, an average of around 250,000 unique TCR beta nucleotide sequences was sequenced per donor, of which 15% to 20% were non-productive. The paper as a whole reports these results and caveats: Because counts were too low, roughly 18 rarely observed V segments, including chromosome 9 orphons, were left out of the earlier analysis of roughly 600 of the donors. Linkage disequilibrium might explain the correlated functional status among segregating V segments, but an unknown experimental factor could not be excluded. While some public TCRs were present in many individuals, most TCR sequences turned up only very rarely across donors. An association between a missense DCLRE1C variant and V-gene and J-gene trimming of TCR beta chains was found in a later genetic analysis and replicated in an independent cohort. Strong co-occurrence of HLA alleles, especially DR and DQ, made assigning TCR associations to individual alleles difficult. In vitro tests confirmed that three of the cytomegalovirus-associated TCR beta chains recognize cytomegalovirus antigens. A cluster of highly shared sequence variants was judged likely to represent a technical artifact of the sequencing pipeline. In a later analysis, HLA-associated TCR beta chains showed more clonal expansion and lower generation probabilities than non-associated chains that were equally common. The study gave a list of under 200 TCR beta chains associated with cytomegalovirus. Only TCR beta chains were sequenced in this cohort, and the absence of alpha or paired-chain data limited detectable features. Because HLA typing was unavailable for some donors at each locus, only the typed subset was used in association tests. A later analysis associated 15,000 to 20,000 TCR beta sequences with specific HLA alleles at a false discovery rate of 0.05. A further reported finding was that TCR beta sequences accurately predicted the HLA-A and HLA-B alleles for most subjects in the first cohort. Broadly in line with IMGT annotations, most TCR beta V segments showed up in productive rearrangements about 87% or about 30% of the time in an earlier analysis of roughly 590 of the donors. Presence/absence analyses assumed roughly uniform sequencing depth across donors, an assumption that may not hold. Some IMGT-functional V segments, including TRBV6-2 and TRBV6-3, could not be told apart with the 87-base-pair reads, so those segments were excluded. In a later analysis, several top co-occurrence clusters were reported to appear linked to parvovirus B19, influenza, CMV and Epstein-Barr virus. In a later analysis, the rate of TCR association differed among HLA loci, with DRB1 alleles having the most associated TCRs and HLA-C alleles having the fewest. According to the authors, the approach could potentially be generalized to other disease states and immunological phenotypes. Compared with the approximately 600-donor mean, donors in an Asian-associated ancestry cluster had fewer N-insertions in productive TCRs, according to a later genetic analysis. For the cohort, immune exposure information was limited to CMV serostatus. According to a later analysis, most CMV-associated TCR beta chains appeared to be HLA-restricted, and the HLA associations seemed to be driven largely by CMV exposure. In both the original and validation cohorts, the classifier was reported to diagnose cytomegalovirus status with high specificity and sensitivity.

Library method: the immunoSEQ multiplex PCR assay. For the multiplex PCR, a mixture combining 60 forward primers for TCR Vbeta segments and 13 reverse primers for TCR Jbeta segments was used. Amplification of the CDR3 region of rearranged TCR beta genes was performed with a multiplex PCR assay on genomic DNA. On the Illumina HiSeq System, the amplified TCR beta libraries were sequenced as 87-base-pair reads. For the original study's pipeline: In a later analysis, around 80 million unique TCR beta chains were counted across the 500 to 850 repertoires, and some 10 million of these chains were shared by at least two donors. Raw reads were error-corrected and collapsed into unique sequences with a nearest-neighbor algorithm that merged closely related sequences to remove PCR and sequencing errors. To assign V, D and J gene segments, CDR3 sequences were aligned to IMGT reference sequences. For a sequence to be retained, a match of at least six nucleotides to both a V gene segment and a J gene segment was required. A rearrangement counted as productive if the CDR3 had no stop codons and remained in frame with V and J, and every other rearrangement counted as non-productive. Following IMGT convention, CDR3 was defined as the stretch from the second conserved V-encoded cysteine up to the conserved J-encoded phenylalanine. The earlier analysis of approximately 590 of the donors excluded any sequence lacking an unambiguous match to a single V gene segment. An earlier analysis of a few hundred of the donors called V segments functional above 56.7% productive rearrangements and segregating when the between-donor standard deviation exceeded 5%. A statistical classification framework was built for diagnosing cytomegalovirus status from the catalog of TCR beta chain sequences. In a later analysis, TCR nucleotide sequences were compared against IMGT/GENE-DB human TR gene sequences so that V and J genes could be assigned. Using the TCRdist pipeline, a later analysis assigned CDR3 sequences along with most-parsimonious VDJ recombination scenarios. A later analysis defined each TCR beta chain by its CDR3 amino acid sequence plus V-gene family, and excluded reads lacking a unique V-gene family. In a later analysis, fewer than 650 highly shared, low-generation-probability nucleotide sequences were removed to address suspected cross-contamination and a sequencing artifact. In a later analysis, a clonal expansion index for each public chain was calculated from normalized within-repertoire ranks of inferred template counts. A later analysis computed generation probabilities with a VDJ recombination model fitted to out-of-frame rearrangements, and checked the results against IGoR. A later analysis scored TCR-TCR, TCR-HLA and TCR-CMV co-occurrence with hypergeometric tests, applying a repertoire-size bias correction to TCR pairs. To estimate false discovery rates, a later analysis permuted the HLA or CMV assignments 20 times. In a later analysis, co-occurring TCRs were grouped using DBSCAN, with TCRdist sequence similarity added in when clustering inside HLA-allele-positive subsets. For co-occurrence clustering, repertoires with fewer than 30,000 or more than 120,000 public chains were excluded, along with roughly five repertoires with anomalous nucleotide sharing. Drawn from immuneACCESS, this table holds only the in-frame rearrangements with V and J called that TCRdb kept. Clones are partly lost; checked studies trace under half to an unresolved V gene and leave the rest unexplained. V and J calls and clone size are copied from that table; D and trimming were computed from the DNA. This sample is represented by some 100,000 clones; 65% to 90% of them were singletons. The top ten constitute about 1.2% of the sample.

Concerning this clone: The antigen it recognizes is unknown. Base qualities are not provided; no much larger clone lies one nucleotide away.

The cohort consisted of 670 or so healthy bone marrow donors. Cohort members were all nominally healthy when sampled, although unrecorded immune exposures were likely present. The donor tested CMV seronegative and was one of the 352 seronegative cohort members. A peripheral blood sample was provided by each donor, and peripheral blood mononuclear cells were used for TCR beta sequencing. Genomic DNA extraction from the blood cell samples was performed with the Qiagen DNeasy Blood Extraction Kit. Taken from the germline V gene, the CDR1 and CDR2 loops are SGHTA and FQGNSA. Relative to germline, V is missing 1 base and J is missing 3 bases, with 3 bases of the junction outside any gene match. The CDR3 runs 15 residues from the cysteine to the phenylalanine. This entry keeps only the CDR3 DNA: 45 bases, framed from base 1.

The chain links TRBV7-2 with TRBJ2-3; TRBD1 fits 8 bases in the junction. The TCR comes from a woman aged 18-29 years in good health and CMV-seronegative. The specimen sequenced was PBMCs. The CDR3 sequence is CASSLVGQGTDTQYF. The DNA sequence is given as TGTGCCAGCAGCTTAGTAGGACAGGGTACAGATACGCAGTATTTT.